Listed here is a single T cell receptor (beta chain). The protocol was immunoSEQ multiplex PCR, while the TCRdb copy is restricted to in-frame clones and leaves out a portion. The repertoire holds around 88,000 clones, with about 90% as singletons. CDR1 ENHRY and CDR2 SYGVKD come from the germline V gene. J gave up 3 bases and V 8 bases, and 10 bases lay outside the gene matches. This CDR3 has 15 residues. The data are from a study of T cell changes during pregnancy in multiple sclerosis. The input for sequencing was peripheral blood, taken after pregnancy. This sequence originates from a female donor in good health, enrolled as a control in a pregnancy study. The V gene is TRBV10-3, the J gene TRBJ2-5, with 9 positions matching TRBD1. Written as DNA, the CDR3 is TGTGCCATCTCGAGGACAGGGGCGTCGGAAGAGACCCAGTACTTC. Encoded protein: CAISRTGASEETQYF.